The T cell receptor (beta chain) described here comes from a study of T cells after yellow fever vaccination. The germline gives CDR1 LNHDA, CDR2 SQIVND (reference sequence). The V gene lost 2 bases and the J gene lost 4 bases, with 12 bases spanning the gap. The CDR3 loop spans 14 amino acids. Turning to this clonotype: Its target is not known.

5'RACE template switching generated TCR cDNA, adding a universal primer site and UMIs. TCRdb independently ran MiXCR on the 5' RACE reads; one entry per CDR3 protein. The data contain about 330,000 distinct CDR3 sequences, approximately 8% of them seen just once; the ten biggest clones take up 17%. General study results and limits: Abundant clonotypes from the bulk population could get into FACS-sorted repertoires as contaminants. A large majority of primary-vaccination clones showed up again after the booster (96% CD4, 75% to 90% CD8).

The J gene is TRBJ2-7, the V gene TRBV19, with D hard to call. The clonotype comes from a man between 18 and 35 years old who received the YFV17D yellow fever vaccine. Sequences were derived from PBMCs, sampled 45 days after the first yellow fever vaccination. The CDR3 protein is CASSIRLGGYEQYF. The CDR3 DNA sequence: TGTGCCAGTAGTATAAGATTAGGTGGGTACGAGCAGTACTTC.